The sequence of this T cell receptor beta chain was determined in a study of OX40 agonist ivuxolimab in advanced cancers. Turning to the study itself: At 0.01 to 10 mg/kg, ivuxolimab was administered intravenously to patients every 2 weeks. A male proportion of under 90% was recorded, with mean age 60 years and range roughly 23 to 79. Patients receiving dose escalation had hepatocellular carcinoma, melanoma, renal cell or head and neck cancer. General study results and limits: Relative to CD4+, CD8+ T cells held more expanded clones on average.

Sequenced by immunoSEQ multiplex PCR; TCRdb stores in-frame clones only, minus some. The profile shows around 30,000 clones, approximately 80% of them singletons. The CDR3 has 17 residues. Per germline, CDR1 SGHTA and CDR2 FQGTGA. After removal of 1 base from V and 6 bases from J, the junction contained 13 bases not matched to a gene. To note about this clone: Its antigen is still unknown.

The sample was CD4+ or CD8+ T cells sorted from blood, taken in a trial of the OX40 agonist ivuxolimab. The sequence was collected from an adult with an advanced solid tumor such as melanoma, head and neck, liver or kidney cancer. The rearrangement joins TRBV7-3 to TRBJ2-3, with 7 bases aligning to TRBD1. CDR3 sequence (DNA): TGTGCCAGCAGCTTAAATCCTACGGACAGGTATGCGGATACGCAGTATTTT. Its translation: CASSLNPTDRYADTQYF.